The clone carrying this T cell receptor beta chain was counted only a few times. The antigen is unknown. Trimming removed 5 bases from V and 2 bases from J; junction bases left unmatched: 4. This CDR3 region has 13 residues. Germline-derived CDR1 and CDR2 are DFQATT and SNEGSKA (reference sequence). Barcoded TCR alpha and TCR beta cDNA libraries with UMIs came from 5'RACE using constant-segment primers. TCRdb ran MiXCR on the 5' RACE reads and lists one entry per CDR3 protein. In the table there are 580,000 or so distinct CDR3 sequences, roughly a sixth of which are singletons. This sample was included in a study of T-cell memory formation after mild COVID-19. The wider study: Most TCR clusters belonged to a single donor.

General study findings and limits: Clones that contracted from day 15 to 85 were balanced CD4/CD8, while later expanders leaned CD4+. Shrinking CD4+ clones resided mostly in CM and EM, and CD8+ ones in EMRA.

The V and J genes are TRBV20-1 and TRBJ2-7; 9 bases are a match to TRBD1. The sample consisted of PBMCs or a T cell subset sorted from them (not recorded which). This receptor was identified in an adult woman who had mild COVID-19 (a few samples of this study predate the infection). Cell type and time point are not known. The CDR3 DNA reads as TGCAGTGCTCCCGGGACAGGGACCTACGAGCAGTACTTC. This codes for CSAPGTGTYEQYF.